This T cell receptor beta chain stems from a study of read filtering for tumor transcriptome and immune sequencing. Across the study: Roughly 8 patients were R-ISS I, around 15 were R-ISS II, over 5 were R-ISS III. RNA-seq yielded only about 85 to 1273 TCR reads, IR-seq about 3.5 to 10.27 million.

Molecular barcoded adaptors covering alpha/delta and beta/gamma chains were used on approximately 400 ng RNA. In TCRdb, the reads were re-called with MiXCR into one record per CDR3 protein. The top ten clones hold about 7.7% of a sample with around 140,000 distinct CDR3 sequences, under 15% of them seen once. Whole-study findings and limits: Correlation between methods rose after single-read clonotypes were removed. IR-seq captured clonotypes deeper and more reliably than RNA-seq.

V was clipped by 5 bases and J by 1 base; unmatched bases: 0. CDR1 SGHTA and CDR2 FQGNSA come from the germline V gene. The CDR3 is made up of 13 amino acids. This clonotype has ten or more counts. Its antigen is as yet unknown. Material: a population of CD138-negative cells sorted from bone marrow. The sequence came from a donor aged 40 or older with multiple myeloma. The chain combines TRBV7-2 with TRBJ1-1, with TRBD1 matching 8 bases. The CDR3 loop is CASSTGGNTEAFF. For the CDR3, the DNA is TGTGCCAGCAGCACAGGGGGGAACACTGAAGCTTTCTTT.